The rows below give T cell receptor beta chains drawn from one sample of a study of T-cell memory formation after mild COVID-19. Each CDR3 protein gets one entry after TCRdb re-called the 5' RACE reads with MiXCR. The sample holds roughly 350,000 distinct CDR3 sequences, 20% to 25% seen once. Sequenced sample: PBMCs or a T cell subset sorted from them (not recorded which). These receptors came from an adult woman who had mild COVID-19 (a few samples of this study predate the infection). Cell type and time point are not known. The CDR3 runs from the conserved cysteine through the conserved F or W. The order of the fields is clone size, J gene, D gene, CDR3 length, V gene, CDR3 DNA, CDR3 protein. The D gene is left open where the match is weak. Some rows have no size entry. The others give once, few or many, or a class for an expanded clone.

abundance: few; j_gene: TRBJ2-3; d_gene: -; len: 14; v_gene: TRBV5-6; CDR3nt: TGTGCCAGCAGCTTGCGGGACGGCACAGATACGCAGTATTTT; CDR3aa: CASSLRDGTDTQYF
abundance: -; j_gene: TRBJ1-3; d_gene: -; len: 14; v_gene: TRBV15; CDR3nt: TGTGCCACCCGGAGGGGGGCGTCTGGAAACACCATATATTTT; CDR3aa: CATRRGASGNTIYF
abundance: few; j_gene: TRBJ2-5; d_gene: TRBD1; len: 15; v_gene: TRBV28; CDR3nt: TGTGCCAGCAGTTTACACCGGGACAGGTGGGAGACCAAGTACTTC; CDR3aa: CASSLHRDRWETKYF
abundance: -; j_gene: TRBJ2-3; d_gene: TRBD2; len: 16; v_gene: TRBV4-2; CDR3nt: TGTGCCAGCAGCCAAGAATTGAGCGGGAGAGGGGATACGCAGTATTTT; CDR3aa: CASSQELSGRGDTQYF
abundance: few; j_gene: TRBJ1-1; d_gene: -; len: 15; v_gene: TRBV7-8; CDR3nt: TGTGCCAGCAGCGGCGATCGGGGGCTAAACACTGAAGCTTTCTTT; CDR3aa: CASSGDRGLNTEAFF
abundance: -; j_gene: TRBJ2-3; d_gene: -; len: 16; v_gene: TRBV29-1; CDR3nt: TGCAGCGTTGTCAAGGACTCCATCCTGGTAACAGATACGCAGTATTTT; CDR3aa: CSVVKDSILVTDTQYF
abundance: -; j_gene: TRBJ1-1; d_gene: -; len: 17; v_gene: TRBV15; CDR3nt: TGTGCCACCAGCAGAGATACTAGAAGGGGAATGAACACTGAAGCTTTCTTT; CDR3aa: CATSRDTRRGMNTEAFF
abundance: few; j_gene: TRBJ2-7; d_gene: -; len: 13; v_gene: TRBV14; CDR3nt: TGTGCCAGCGGGAACGGAGGCTCCTACGAGCAGTACTTC; CDR3aa: CASGNGGSYEQYF
abundance: once; j_gene: TRBJ2-5; d_gene: TRBD1; len: 16; v_gene: TRBV7-7; CDR3nt: TGTGCCAGCAGCTTATCCGGGACAGGGGGACCCGAGACCCAGTACTTC; CDR3aa: CASSLSGTGGPETQYF
abundance: -; j_gene: TRBJ2-2; d_gene: -; len: 13; v_gene: TRBV20-1; CDR3nt: TGCAGTGCTAGCCTCGAGAACACCGGGGAGCTGTTTTTT; CDR3aa: CSASLENTGELFF
abundance: -; j_gene: TRBJ2-4; d_gene: -; len: 13; v_gene: TRBV14; CDR3nt: TGTGCCAGCCGTGGTGGGACCAAAAACATTCAGTACTTC; CDR3aa: CASRGGTKNIQYF
abundance: -; j_gene: TRBJ1-1; d_gene: TRBD1; len: 16; v_gene: TRBV7-9; CDR3nt: TGTGCCAGCCCTAATACAGGGGGCAACCTCAACACTGAAGCTTTCTTT; CDR3aa: CASPNTGGNLNTEAFF
abundance: -; j_gene: TRBJ2-2; d_gene: -; len: 15; v_gene: TRBV9; CDR3nt: TGTGCCAGCAGCGTAGATGGCAGGTCCACCGGGGAGCTGTTTTTT; CDR3aa: CASSVDGRSTGELFF
abundance: many; j_gene: TRBJ2-5; d_gene: -; len: 11; v_gene: TRBV3-1; CDR3nt: TGTGCCAGCAGCCAGAGAGAGACCCAGTACTTC; CDR3aa: CASSQRETQYF
abundance: few; j_gene: TRBJ2-2; d_gene: -; len: 15; v_gene: TRBV12-3/TRBV12-4; CDR3nt: TGTGCCAGCAGACCCAGGGGGGCGAACACCGGGGAGCTGTTTTTT; CDR3aa: CASRPRGANTGELFF
abundance: -; j_gene: TRBJ1-3; d_gene: -; len: 15; v_gene: TRBV18; CDR3nt: TGTGCCAGCTCACCGCCCAGCCTCTCTGGAAACACCATATATTTT; CDR3aa: CASSPPSLSGNTIYF
abundance: medium-sized; j_gene: TRBJ2-7; d_gene: TRBD1; len: 15; v_gene: TRBV7-6; CDR3nt: TGTGCCAGCAGCTTCGGGACAGGGCTAACCTACGAGCAGTACTTC; CDR3aa: CASSFGTGLTYEQYF
abundance: once; j_gene: TRBJ1-2; d_gene: TRBD1; len: 16; v_gene: TRBV3-1; CDR3nt: TGTGCCAGCAGCCAAGGCACCCGGACAGGGTACTATGGCTACACCTTC; CDR3aa: CASSQGTRTGYYGYTF
abundance: many; j_gene: TRBJ2-3; d_gene: -; len: 17; v_gene: TRBV4-2; CDR3nt: TGTGCCAGCAGCCAAGATTTTGGGGGGCCGAGAACAGATACGCAGTATTTT; CDR3aa: CASSQDFGGPRTDTQYF
abundance: -; j_gene: TRBJ2-7; d_gene: -; len: 12; v_gene: TRBV7-9; CDR3nt: TGTGCCAGCGGGGCGGAAAGGGGCGAGCAGTACTTC; CDR3aa: CASGAERGEQYF
abundance: -; j_gene: TRBJ1-3; d_gene: -; len: 17; v_gene: TRBV5-1; CDR3nt: TGCGCCAGCAGCCTGGGGGTCTCCGGTGGCTCTGGAAACACCATATATTTT; CDR3aa: CASSLGVSGGSGNTIYF
abundance: few; j_gene: TRBJ2-1; d_gene: TRBD1; len: 13; v_gene: TRBV5-6; CDR3nt: TGTGCCAGCAGCACGGGACAGGGCCTCGAGCAGTTCTTC; CDR3aa: CASSTGQGLEQFF
abundance: few; j_gene: TRBJ2-1; d_gene: -; len: 14; v_gene: TRBV7-9; CDR3nt: TGTGCCAGCAGCCATGGGACGAAGGGGAATGAGCAGTTCTTC; CDR3aa: CASSHGTKGNEQFF
abundance: few; j_gene: TRBJ2-1; d_gene: TRBD2; len: 14; v_gene: TRBV29-1; CDR3nt: TGCAGCGTTGTGGGGTGGGAGGGGATAAATGAGCAGTTCTTC; CDR3aa: CSVVGWEGINEQFF
abundance: few; j_gene: TRBJ2-1; d_gene: -; len: 17; v_gene: TRBV14; CDR3nt: TGTGCCAGCAGCCAAGGGCTGTTAGGCGTCTCCTACAATGAGCAGTTCTTC; CDR3aa: CASSQGLLGVSYNEQFF
abundance: -; j_gene: TRBJ1-3; d_gene: -; len: 13; v_gene: TRBV12-3/TRBV12-4; CDR3nt: TGTGCCAGCAGTTCCTATCCTGGAAACACCATATATTTT; CDR3aa: CASSSYPGNTIYF
abundance: few; j_gene: TRBJ2-3; d_gene: -; len: 19; v_gene: TRBV5-1; CDR3nt: TGCGCCAGCAGCTTGGATCCCTACCAGGTTAAATATACACAGGGTACGCAGTATTTT; CDR3aa: CASSLDPYQVKYTQGTQYF
abundance: -; j_gene: TRBJ2-5; d_gene: TRBD2; len: 15; v_gene: TRBV2; CDR3nt: TGTGCCAGCAGATTACAGGGACTAGCGGAAGAGACCCAGTACTTC; CDR3aa: CASRLQGLAEETQYF
abundance: few; j_gene: TRBJ1-5; d_gene: -; len: 15; v_gene: TRBV7-9; CDR3nt: TGTGCCAGCAGCTTGGGGGACGGAAGCAATCAGCCCCAGCATTTT; CDR3aa: CASSLGDGSNQPQHF
abundance: -; j_gene: TRBJ2-1; d_gene: TRBD2; len: 23; v_gene: TRBV14; CDR3nt: TGTGCCAGCAGCCAAGACGTTACCCAGGGGGCTAGCGGGAGGGCATACTCCTACAATGAGCAGTTCTTC; CDR3aa: CASSQDVTQGASGRAYSYNEQFF
abundance: few; j_gene: TRBJ2-1; d_gene: -; len: 10; v_gene: TRBV30; CDR3nt: TGTGCCTGGAGTTCGATTGAGCAGTTCTTC; CDR3aa: CAWSSIEQFF
abundance: few; j_gene: TRBJ2-7; d_gene: TRBD1; len: 16; v_gene: TRBV4-1; CDR3nt: TGCGCCAGCAGCCCCCGTGAAGGGACAGGGCCCTACGAGCAGTACTTC; CDR3aa: CASSPREGTGPYEQYF
abundance: -; j_gene: TRBJ2-7; d_gene: TRBD1; len: 14; v_gene: TRBV11-1; CDR3nt: TGTGCCATCAGCTTAAGGACAGGGGCCTACGAGCAGTACTTC; CDR3aa: CAISLRTGAYEQYF
abundance: -; j_gene: TRBJ1-2; d_gene: TRBD1; len: 15; v_gene: TRBV27; CDR3nt: TGTGCCAGCAGTATATCAGGGGGCTTCAACTATGGCTACACCTTC; CDR3aa: CASSISGGFNYGYTF
abundance: few; j_gene: TRBJ2-7; d_gene: -; len: 14; v_gene: TRBV11-2; CDR3nt: TGTGCCAGCAGCGACCAGGACAGCCTCTACGAGCAGTACTTC; CDR3aa: CASSDQDSLYEQYF
abundance: -; j_gene: TRBJ1-1; d_gene: -; len: 14; v_gene: TRBV4-3; CDR3nt: TGCGCCAGCAGCCAAGCGGTAGGGAACACTGAAGCTTTCTTT; CDR3aa: CASSQAVGNTEAFF
abundance: -; j_gene: TRBJ1-1; d_gene: -; len: 15; v_gene: TRBV5-1; CDR3nt: TGCGCCAGCAGCTTGTCATCCAGCTTGAACACTGAAGCTTTCTTT; CDR3aa: CASSLSSSLNTEAFF
abundance: few; j_gene: TRBJ2-1; d_gene: TRBD2; len: 14; v_gene: TRBV9; CDR3nt: TGTGCCAGCAGCGCGGGGGGACGGGACAATGAGCAGTTCTTC; CDR3aa: CASSAGGRDNEQFF
abundance: -; j_gene: TRBJ2-7; d_gene: TRBD1; len: 14; v_gene: TRBV7-2; CDR3nt: TGTGCCAGCAGCATCGGGACAGGGGGTATGGAGCAGTACTTC; CDR3aa: CASSIGTGGMEQYF
abundance: -; j_gene: TRBJ2-2; d_gene: -; len: 16; v_gene: TRBV27; CDR3nt: TGTGCCAGCAGTTTCGATTCGGATGCGAACACCGGGGAGCTGTTTTTT; CDR3aa: CASSFDSDANTGELFF
abundance: -; j_gene: TRBJ2-7; d_gene: -; len: 14; v_gene: TRBV12-3/TRBV12-4; CDR3nt: TGTGCCAGCACCTTGGGGGGCAGGGGCTACGAGCAGTACTTC; CDR3aa: CASTLGGRGYEQYF
abundance: -; j_gene: TRBJ2-5; d_gene: TRBD1; len: 14; v_gene: TRBV7-8; CDR3nt: TGTGCCAGCAGCTGGGACAGGGTGGTAGAGACCCAGTACTTC; CDR3aa: CASSWDRVVETQYF
abundance: few; j_gene: TRBJ2-7; d_gene: TRBD1; len: 14; v_gene: TRBV6-2/TRBV6-3; CDR3nt: TGTGCCAGCAGTTACTCGGACAGGGGCGGCGAGCAGTACTTC; CDR3aa: CASSYSDRGGEQYF
abundance: few; j_gene: TRBJ2-1; d_gene: -; len: 13; v_gene: TRBV20-1; CDR3nt: TGCAGTGCTAGAGTCCCGGGGGAGCGTGAGCAGTTCTTC; CDR3aa: CSARVPGEREQFF
abundance: many; j_gene: TRBJ2-7; d_gene: -; len: 13; v_gene: TRBV5-6; CDR3nt: TGCGCCAGCAGCTTGGTTAGCTCCTACGAGCAGTACTTC; CDR3aa: CASSLVSSYEQYF
abundance: -; j_gene: TRBJ2-3; d_gene: TRBD2; len: 14; v_gene: TRBV6-1; CDR3nt: TGTGCCAGCAACCTAGCGGGGACGGAAGATACGCAGTATTTT; CDR3aa: CASNLAGTEDTQYF
abundance: -; j_gene: TRBJ2-1; d_gene: -; len: 15; v_gene: TRBV18; CDR3nt: TGTGCCAGCTCACGCGACAGGAGCTCCTACAATGAGCAGTTCTTC; CDR3aa: CASSRDRSSYNEQFF
abundance: few; j_gene: TRBJ2-5; d_gene: -; len: 15; v_gene: TRBV20-1; CDR3nt: TGCAGTGCTAGAGATGGGTGGAGTCGGCGGGAGACCCAGTACTTC; CDR3aa: CSARDGWSRRETQYF
abundance: few; j_gene: TRBJ1-1; d_gene: TRBD1; len: 14; v_gene: TRBV10-3; CDR3nt: TGTGCCATCAGTGACACAGGGGTTCAGACTGAAGCTTTCTTT; CDR3aa: CAISDTGVQTEAFF
abundance: -; j_gene: TRBJ1-1; d_gene: TRBD1; len: 16; v_gene: TRBV4-3; CDR3nt: TGCGCCAGCAGCCAAGATCTGAGGCAGGGGGCGCGTGAAGCTTTCTTT; CDR3aa: CASSQDLRQGAREAFF
abundance: few; j_gene: TRBJ2-1; d_gene: TRBD2; len: 15; v_gene: TRBV7-6; CDR3nt: TGTGCCAGCAGCTATATACTAGCGGGAGAGGGTGAGCAGTTCTTC; CDR3aa: CASSYILAGEGEQFF